Detailed here is one T cell receptor beta chain. From germline, CDR1 is SGHAT and CDR2 FQNNGV. The CDR3 extends over 13 amino acids. The V gene lost 5 bases and the J gene lost 3 bases, with 11 bases spanning the gap. These data come from a study of blood T cell repertoires in COVID-19. The table came from immunoSEQ multiplex PCR; TCRdb's copy has only in-frame clones and leaves some out. The table records under 150,000 clones, 70% to 85% of them present only once. The source is a man aged 70 or older with active or convalescent COVID-19. The specimen sequenced was peripheral blood. The chain joins TRBV11-2 to TRBJ2-7; no clear D. CDR3 DNA: TGTGCCAGCAGCATCGCTGAGAGCTACGAGCAGTACTTC. The encoded protein is CASSIAESYEQYF.